The present entry profiles one TCR beta chain with its context. No antigen is known for it. The data derive from a study of CD8 T cell repertoires and HIV-1 epitope variants. Study context: An uncultured baseline aliquot held 1M T cells. Study-wide results and caveats: A handful of clonotypes recognized Nef KF9, one HW9, none TAALDMSHF. Most of the nine antigen-specific clonotypes appeared cross-reactive to autologous or escape variants.

Sequencing was performed with immunoSEQ multiplex PCR; in TCRdb, only in-frame clones are kept and a portion is missing. This sample yields 4,500 to 6,000 clones, of which more than 60% are seen a single time; around 42% belongs to the top ten. Sequenced sample: cultured CD8+ T cells derived from PBMCs. This clonotype was sampled from a male donor with HIV.

The DNA of the CDR3 is TGTGCCAGCAGCTTAAATGGAGGGTTGCGCAATCAGCCCCAGCATTTT. Amino acids: CASSLNGGLRNQPQHF. The chain uses TRBV7-3 and TRBJ1-5; D is uncertain. The CDR3 length is 16 residues. Germline V gene sequence: CDR1 SGHTA, CDR2 FQGTGA. V was pared by 1 base and J by 2 bases, with 12 bases between.